What follows are 10 T cell receptor beta chains derived from one specimen sequenced in a study of cytomegalovirus exposure and HLA in healthy donors. Amplification used 60 Vbeta primers and 13 Jbeta primers. TCRdb keeps only in-frame clones here, not all; method: immunoSEQ multiplex PCR. Of fewer than 100,000 clones listed, roughly 76% are singletons. Material: PBMCs. The receptors originated from a man aged 40-49 years in good health and CMV-seronegative.

The chain uses TRBV28 and TRBJ1-2; D is ambiguous. Trimming removed 6 bases at V and 9 bases at J, with 23 bases between. Germline CDR1 is MDHEN and CDR2 is SYDVKM. The CDR3 runs 15 residues. CDR3 protein: CASRTGGTQRVSYTF. CDR3 bases: TGTGCCAGCAGAACTGGAGGCACACAACGGGTCAGCTACACCTTC.

The chain joins TRBV9 to TRBJ2-1, with D unresolved. Germline V CDR1 and CDR2: SGDLS, YYNGEE. Trimming pared 2 bases from V and 3 bases from J, leaving 15 bases between. CDR3 length: 16 residues. CDR3 residues: CASSVHFQSFYNEQFF. The CDR3 DNA reads as TGTGCCAGCAGCGTCCATTTTCAGTCTTTCTACAATGAGCAGTTCTTC.

V gene TRBV19 combines with J gene TRBJ1-5; 12 bases fit TRBD1. This CDR3 has 15 amino acids. V lost 3 bases, J lost 7 bases, and 4 bases stayed unmatched. CDR1 and CDR2 from the germline V gene are LNHDA and SQIVND (reference sequence). CDR3 in amino acids: CASSIGTGGGQPQHF. Here the CDR3 DNA reads TGTGCCAGTAGTATCGGGACAGGGGGCGGACAGCCCCAGCATTTT. The complete variable domain, with remaining parts taken from reference TRBV19 and TRBJ1-5, reads DGGITQSPKYLFRKEGQNVTLSCEQNLNHDAMYWYRQDPGQGLRLIYYSQIVNDFQKGDIAEGYSVSREKKESFPLTVTSAQKNPTAFYLCASSIGTGGGQPQHFGDGTRLSIL.

J is TRBJ1-3 and V is TRBV9; D is perhaps TRBD1 (5 bases). There are 14 residues in the CDR3. The V gene's germline CDR1 is SGDLS and CDR2 YYNGEE. V lost 4 bases and J 4 bases, leaving 12 bases between the germline ends. CDR3 bases: TGTGCCAGCAGCCTACCAGACAGAGGAAACACCATATATTTT. As protein: CASSLPDRGNTIYF.

The chain combines TRBV27 with TRBJ2-6, with TRBD1 matching 7 bases. This CDR3 is built from 16 residues. Per the germline V gene, CDR1 is MNHEY and CDR2 is SMNVEV (reference sequence). V was pared by 8 bases and J by 0 bases, with 7 bases of the junction left unmatched. The CDR3 coding sequence is TGTGCCAGCGGCCGGGACAGCTCCTCTGGGGCCAACGTCCTGACTTTC. Its protein is CASGRDSSSGANVLTF.

V is TRBV5-6 and J is TRBJ1-1; D gene unclear. The germline gives CDR1 SGHDT, CDR2 YYEEEE. This CDR3 has 14 amino acids. V was trimmed by 1 base and J by 6 bases, leaving 13 bases between them. CDR3 region: CASSLRNFAAEAFF. The CDR3 nucleotides are TGTGCCAGCAGCTTGAGGAACTTCGCGGCTGAAGCTTTCTTT. The entire variable domain, with the rest obtained from reference TRBV5-6 and TRBJ1-1, is as follows: DAGVTQSPTHLIKTRGQQVTLRCSPKSGHDTVSWYQQALGQGPQFIFQYYEEEERQRGNFPDRFSGHQFPNYSSELNVNALLLGDSALYLCASSLRNFAAEAFFGQGTRLTVV.

The chain recombines TRBV29-1 with TRBJ2-1; D perhaps matches TRBD2 (6 bases). Germline CDR1 is SQVTM and CDR2 is ANQGSEA. V gave up 3 bases and J gave up 0 bases, with 18 bases separating them. The CDR3 consists of 17 residues. The DNA of the CDR3 is TGCAGCGTTGAGGGGTTTAAAGGGCGGGGCTCCTACAATGAGCAGTTCTTC. Translating it yields CSVEGFKGRGSYNEQFF.

This clone occurred a few times. The chain carries TRBV9 and TRBJ1-1; no reliable D call. The CDR3 totals 15 residues. Germline-derived CDR1 and CDR2 are SGDLS and YYNGEE. V lost 3 bases, J lost 3 bases, and 15 bases lay in between. CDR3 DNA sequence: TGTGCCAGCAGCGAAAGCCCCGGGCGGGACACTGAAGCTTTCTTT. Translation gives CASSESPGRDTEAFF. Looking up the rest from reference TRBV9 and TRBJ1-1 gives the full variable domain: DSGVTQTPKHLITATGQRVTLRCSPRSGDLSVYWYQQSLDQGLQFLIQYYNGEERAKGNILERFSAQQFPDLHSELNLSSLELGDSALYFCASSESPGRDTEAFFGQGTRLTVV.

In this sample, this clone turned up a few times. This chain links TRBV7-9 with TRBJ2-3; tentative D call: TRBD2 (5 bases). The germline V and J ends were trimmed by 5 bases and 4 bases, with 13 bases remaining between them. CDR1 is SEHNR and CDR2 is FQNEAQ in the germline V gene (reference sequence). The length of the CDR3 is 14 residues. The CDR3, as DNA: TGTGCCAGCAGCCAATCGGACTCACCAGATACGCAGTATTTT. Translating it yields CASSQSDSPDTQYF.

This clone was recorded a few times. The chain couples TRBV6-5 to TRBJ2-3, with a tentative D call TRBD2 (7 bases). The germline CDR1 and CDR2 sequences are MNHEY and SVGAGI. Trimming pared 8 bases from V and 5 bases from J, leaving 14 bases between. This CDR3 has 13 amino acids. DNA for the CDR3: TGTGCCAGCCGGGAGGCAGGGGTAGATACGCAGTATTTT. Its translation: CASREAGVDTQYF.